This TCR beta chain is from a study of T cell responses to AZD1222 COVID-19 vaccine listed by TCRdb under 2021. Background on the whole study: TCR sequencing was performed for 230 to 250 trial participants, of whom about 200 were given two doses of AZD1222 and roughly 25 were given two doses of MenACWY control vaccine. Trial participants were enrolled into age subgroups of 18-55, 56-69 and 70-plus years, which contained around 140, 26 and 57 TCR-sequenced participants, respectively.

CDR1 and CDR2 were assigned from the germline V gene as SGHRS and YFSETQ. Taken from cysteine to phenylalanine, the CDR3 has 15 residues. The DNA shown is the 45-base CDR3, in frame from base 1. Between the V and J ends, shortened by 0 bases and 4 bases respectively, the junction contains 14 bases. Results the study describes overall, beyond this receptor: CD4 TCRs associated with the vaccine covered the entire spike protein, and the dominant responses were in regions 160-218 and 743-854. In the small 56-69-year group, the increase in depth fell short of significance, most likely because of low power. Most participants were white British and females outnumbered males, and the authors suggested that clonal diversity may have been underestimated. Conclusions about previously exposed vaccinees were limited because only 6 or 7 AZD1222 recipients were SARS-CoV-2 seropositive at baseline. Because no samples from the day 14 peak response were available, repertoires could be characterized only after the peak T cell response. A significant rise in spike-specific TCR breadth and depth was observed after two AZD1222 doses relative to day 0 and relative to MenACWY recipients. Reportedly, almost half of the unique spike-specific TCRs recognized epitopes lying outside the regions that are mutated in the B.1.351 and B.1.1.7 variants.

The CDR3 regions of human TCRbeta chains were analyzed by immunosequencing. On the study's bioinformatics: Repertoire TCRs were matched against a reference library of SARS-CoV-2-specific TCRs generated with the MIRA antigen-specificity platform. Breadth was defined as the fraction of unique TCRs that were SARS-CoV-2-associated. Depth was defined as the fraction of total T cells that were SARS-CoV-2-associated. Using the MIRA data, every spike-specific TCR was mapped to the spike region that the TCR reacted to and assigned to either a CD4 or a CD8 class. Log10-transformed breadth and depth values were compared by one-way ANOVA with Sidak's multiple comparisons tests. This immuneACCESS table, as held by TCRdb, lists in-frame sequences with V and J called but not all clones. Of the missing ones, under half trace to an unresolved V gene in checked studies; the others have no known cause. The V and J calls and clone size come from that table; D and trimming were worked out from the DNA. Present in this sample are tens of thousands of clones, roughly 80% of which were seen just once. Jointly, the top ten make up over 13% of the sample.

Concerning this clone itself: No cognate antigen has been identified for it. No per-base quality is available; no much larger clone lies one base away.

The time point label on this specimen signifies: about 28 days (+/-7) after the second vaccine dose. AZD1222 recipients with second doses at about 4 weeks or about 12 weeks were pooled, because spike-specific TCR depth and breadth did not differ between schedules. The vaccinee samples were drawn from two UK trials, COV001 and COV002, one of which was a single-blind randomized controlled phase 2/3 trial testing AZD1222 (ChAdOx1 nCoV-19) in healthy adults. For TCRbeta chain sequencing, PBMC samples from trial participants were taken at day 0 and at day 28 after the second dose. The sequence links TRBV5-1 to TRBJ2-7, with TRBD1 tentatively as D gene (6 bases match). The clonotype was recovered from an adult who received the AZD1222 COVID-19 vaccine. The sequences come from peripheral blood, collected 28 days after the second AZD1222 dose. The nucleotide sequence is given as TGCGCCAGCAGCTTGGTCGCAGGGGTGATGTACGAGCAGTACTTC. It encodes CASSLVAGVMYEQYF. When the CDR3 is completed using the reference TRBV5-1 and TRBJ2-7 genes on either side, the full variable domain is KAGVTQTPRYLIKTRGQQVTLSCSPISGHRSVSWYQQTPGQGLQFLFEYFSETQRNKGNFPGRFSGRQFSNSRSEMNVSTLELGDSALYLCASSLVAGVMYEQYFGPGTRLTVT.